The 9 T cell receptor beta chains in this list originate from one sample, sequenced in a study of T cells after yellow fever vaccination. TCRdb analysed the 5' RACE reads with MiXCR anew, one entry per CDR3 protein. The sample consists of fewer than 350,000 distinct CDR3 sequences, approximately 3.9% of them appearing once. The sample here was PBMCs, taken on the day of the yellow fever booster vaccination. The source is a man aged 18 to 30 who received the YFV17D yellow fever vaccine.

This clonotype was detected ten times or more. The chain is built from TRBV5-1 and TRBJ2-2; D ambiguous. V lost 0 bases, J lost 7 bases, and 13 bases lay in between. This CDR3 region has 15 residues. Germline lookup yields CDR1 SGHRS and CDR2 YFSETQ. The CDR3 sequence is CASSLAAGNFGELFF. CDR3 coding DNA: TGCGCCAGCAGCTTGGCGGCAGGCAATTTCGGGGAGCTGTTTTTT.

This clonotype showed up many times. This chain connects TRBV6-5 to TRBJ1-1; D might be TRBD1 (6 bases). The CDR3 runs 13 residues. The V gene lost 5 bases and the J gene lost 4 bases, with 11 bases spanning the gap. CDR1 and CDR2 from the germline V gene are MNHEY and SVGAGI. The CDR3 DNA reads as TGTGCCAGCAGTCACAGGGATGGCACTGAAGCTTTCTTT. Protein sequence: CASSHRDGTEAFF.

This clonotype turned up a few times. This rearrangement joins TRBV12-3 or TRBV12-4 to TRBJ1-6; no clear D gene. V lost 6 bases and J 6 bases, leaving 3 bases between the germline ends. This CDR3 spans 11 amino acids. The CDR3 DNA follows: TGTGCCAGCAGACTTAATTCACCCCTCCACTTT. Its protein is CASRLNSPLHF.

The chain links TRBV6-2 or TRBV6-3 to TRBJ2-7; the match to TRBD1 covers 8 bases. The V gene end was trimmed by 6 bases and the J gene end by 5 bases; junction bases not matched to a gene: 9. The CDR3 spans 14 residues. Germline values: CDR1 MNHEY, CDR2 SVGEGT. This chain's CDR3 is CASSISRTGNEQYF. The CDR3 DNA sequence: TGTGCCAGCAGCATCTCCCGGACAGGGAACGAGCAGTACTTC.

This clonotype was seen many times. This chain links TRBV29-1 with TRBJ2-7; D is perhaps TRBD1 (6 bases). The V gene's germline CDR1 is SQVTM and CDR2 ANQGSEA. The length of the CDR3 is 15 residues. The germline V and J ends were trimmed by 4 bases and 1 base, with 17 bases remaining between them. The CDR3 DNA is TGCAGCGTTGGCGGGTCCAGGGGAAGATCCTACGAGCAGTACTTC. Translating gives CSVGGSRGRSYEQYF.

This clonotype has ten or more counts. This chain joins TRBV2 and TRBJ2-4; the D gene could be TRBD1 or TRBD2 (5 bases each). The germline V gene encodes CDR1 SNHLY and CDR2 FYNNEI. The CDR3 spans 15 residues. The V and J ends lost 8 bases and 3 bases respectively, with 17 bases between them. As DNA, the CDR3 is TGTGCCAGCCTTAAGAGAGTGGGGGTCAAAAACATTCAGTACTTC. Protein sequence: CASLKRVGVKNIQYF.

The V call is TRBV12-3 or TRBV12-4, the J call TRBJ2-2, with TRBD1 matching 12 bases. With 6 bases clipped from V and 6 bases from J, the junction kept 8 bases outside the gene matches. This CDR3 region has 16 residues. CDR3 bases: TGTGCCAGCAGCGCCCGGGACAGGGGGCAACCCGGGGAGCTGTTTTTT. Translating it yields CASSARDRGQPGELFF.

This clonotype was seen only a few times. V is TRBV12-3 or TRBV12-4 and J is TRBJ2-1, with 9 nucleotides matching TRBD2. V shed 7 bases, J shed 5 bases, and the junction held 12 bases outside the gene matches. This CDR3 contains 16 residues. The CDR3 bases are TGTGCCAGCATCACAAGGGGCGGGGGGGCCAACAATGAGCAGTTCTTC. Its protein product is CASITRGGGANNEQFF.

V and J are TRBV4-3 and TRBJ1-6; 8 bases are a match to TRBD1. V was pared by 1 base and J by 7 bases, with 15 bases of the junction left unmatched. Germline CDR1 reads LGHNA; CDR2 reads YSLEER. The CDR3 spans 19 residues. CDR3 protein: CASSQVLPRDRILNSPLHF. CDR3 nucleotide sequence: TGCGCCAGCAGCCAAGTACTGCCCCGGGACAGGATATTAAATTCACCCCTCCACTTT.